The 32 T cell receptor beta chains presented below share a single source sample, sequenced in a study of vaccination and CD4 T cells after COVID-19. The study sequenced cultured CD4+ T cell DNA using the Oncomine TCR Beta short-read assay. A single record per CDR3 protein comes from TCRdb applying MiXCR to the PCR reads. The table has thousands of distinct CDR3 sequences, roughly 57% seen once; the top ten hold 12%. The treatment: approximately 11-day PBMC culture with coronavirus spike peptide pools or control peptides (ViraFEST assay). The antigens for these receptors are not known. The sample consisted of cultured CD4+ T cells from blood, taken after SARS-CoV-2 vaccination. The origin of the receptors is a human donor with COVID-19.

The chain combines TRBV20-1 with TRBJ2-5, with D hard to call. V was shortened by 0 bases and J by 1 base, with 15 bases between the two germline ends. This CDR3 spans 16 amino acids. CDR1 is DFQATT, CDR2 SNEGSKA, per germline (reference sequence). Written as DNA, the CDR3 is TGCAGTGCTAGAGATCGATGGTCCGTAGGCCAAGAGACCCAGTACTTC. Amino acids: CSARDRWSVGQETQYF.

The CDR3 coding sequence is TGTGCCACCCGGGGCACAGGTAATGAAAAACTGTTTTTT. Translation gives CATRGTGNEKLFF. V gene TRBV2 combines with J gene TRBJ1-4; D possibly corresponds to TRBD1 (5 bases). V lost 10 bases, J lost 4 bases, and 13 bases lay in between. CDR1 SNHLY and CDR2 FYNNEI come from the germline V gene. The CDR3 has 13 amino acids.

There are a few counts of this clonotype. This sequence joins TRBV20-1 and TRBJ1-5; D call uncertain. CDR1 is DFQATT, CDR2 SNEGSKA, per germline (reference sequence). The CDR3 runs 13 residues. The ends were cut back, 5 bases at V and 3 bases at J, with 11 bases in the middle. In DNA form, the CDR3 reads TGCAGTGCTCCGGGCCAGTCCAATCAGCCCCAGCATTTT. It encodes CSAPGQSNQPQHF.

The genes are TRBV5-1 and TRBJ2-1; 8 positions match TRBD2. Germline values: CDR1 SGHRS, CDR2 YFSETQ. J lost 4 bases, V lost 1 base, and 4 bases had no gene match. The CDR3 covers 15 residues. CDR3 DNA: TGCGCCAGCAGCTTGCGAACTAGCGGATACAATGAGCAGTTCTTC. This encodes CASSLRTSGYNEQFF.

This clonotype was observed a handful of times. The V gene is TRBV2, the J gene TRBJ2-7; 7 nucleotides line up with TRBD2. CDR1 and CDR2 from the germline V gene are SNHLY and FYNNEI. J gave up 4 bases and V 3 bases, and 3 bases lay outside the gene matches. The CDR3 totals 13 residues. The CDR3 loop reads CASSDPAGYEQYF. The CDR3, as DNA: TGTGCCAGCAGTGACCCAGCGGGGTACGAGCAGTACTTC.

This chain uses TRBV6-2 or TRBV6-3 with TRBJ2-7; the D call may be TRBD1 or TRBD2 (5 bases each). The germline gives CDR1 MNHEY, CDR2 SVGEGT. The CDR3 runs to 16 residues. The V gene lost 2 bases and the J gene lost 6 bases, with 20 bases spanning the gap. CDR3 residues: CASSYRLGPPTLEQYF. In nucleotides, the CDR3 is TGTGCCAGCAGTTACCGGCTGGGACCCCCTACGCTCGAGCAGTACTTC.

This chain connects TRBV24-1 to TRBJ2-3; D is possibly TRBD1 (5 bases). Germline lookup yields CDR1 KGHDR and CDR2 SFDVKD. This CDR3 comprises 15 residues. Trimming cost V 4 bases and J 2 bases, with 12 bases left between them. The CDR3 DNA sequence: TGTGCCACCAGTGACTACGCAGGGTCCACAGATACGCAGTATTTT. This encodes CATSDYAGSTDTQYF.

The chain carries TRBV20-1 and TRBJ2-1; tentatively, D is TRBD1 (6 bases). CDR1 is DFQATT and CDR2 is SNEGSKA in the germline V gene (reference sequence). The CDR3 covers 13 residues. Trimming shortened V by 6 bases and J by 2 bases, and 11 bases separated the two germline ends. The CDR3 coding sequence is TGCAGTGCGATACAGGGTGCCTACAATGAGCAGTTCTTC. Translating gives CSAIQGAYNEQFF.

This clonotype was counted between two and nine times. V usage is TRBV6-5 and J usage is TRBJ1-6; D is unresolved. CDR1 and CDR2 (germline): MNHEY, SVGAGI. Between the trimmed V and J ends, which lost 0 bases and 12 bases, there was a span of 6 bases. The CDR3 consists of 12 residues. In nucleotides, the CDR3 is TGTGCCAGCAGTTACTCTGAGGGACCCCTCCACTTT. Translating gives CASSYSEGPLHF.

The rearrangement uses TRBV30 and TRBJ2-7; tentatively, D is TRBD2 (5 bases). This CDR3 spans 17 amino acids. Germline CDR1 GTSNPN, CDR2 SVGIG (reference sequence). The ends were cut back, 0 bases at V and 1 base at J, with 19 bases in the middle. The CDR3 coding sequence is TGTGCCTGGAGTGTAAGGGTCTCTGGGAGAATATCCTACGAGCAGTACTTC. Translated: CAWSVRVSGRISYEQYF.

CDR3 in DNA: TGCGCCAGCAGCTTGAGGGGTCTCGCCGGCGACGAGCAGTACTTC. Amino acids: CASSLRGLAGDEQYF. The rearrangement uses TRBV5-1 and TRBJ2-7; tentatively, D is TRBD1 (5 bases). The CDR3 sequence is 15 residues long. V lost 1 base, J lost 5 bases, and 16 bases lay in between. Germline assignment: CDR1 SGHRS and CDR2 YFSETQ.

J is TRBJ1-2 and V is TRBV11-2; 12 nucleotides match TRBD1. This CDR3 is 17 amino acids long. Germline V CDR1 and CDR2: SGHAT, FQNNGV. V dropped 5 bases and J dropped 8; count of bases not matched to a gene: 15. The CDR3 DNA sequence: TGTGCCAGCAGCCCGCCGTCCGGGGACAGGGGGCGAAGGGGCTACACCTTC. It codes for CASSPPSGDRGRRGYTF.

The rearrangement joins TRBV7-2 to TRBJ2-7; 7 bases map to TRBD1. Looked up from germline, CDR1 is SGHTA and CDR2 is FQGNSA. The CDR3 totals 13 residues. V shed 5 bases and J 4 bases; nucleotides not matched to a gene: 5. CDR3 in DNA: TGTGCCAGCAGCACCAACAGGGGTTACGAGCAGTACTTC. This codes for CASSTNRGYEQYF.

This chain connects TRBV18 to TRBJ2-5; 8 bases are shared with TRBD2. The CDR3 consists of 15 residues. The ends lost 2 bases at V and 4 bases at J; junction bases unmatched: 6. The germline CDR1 and CDR2 sequences are KGHSH and LQKENI. CDR3 sequence reads: CASSPNLGGAETQYF. The CDR3 DNA follows: TGTGCCAGCTCACCAAATCTCGGGGGGGCAGAGACCCAGTACTTC.

The chain carries TRBV15 and TRBJ2-3, with 11 bases matching TRBD2. This CDR3 comprises 16 residues. Germline values: CDR1 LNHNV, CDR2 YYDKDF (reference sequence). The ends lost 1 base at V and 7 bases at J; junction bases unmatched: 7. CDR3 protein: CATSRGSGGANNTQYF. Written as DNA, the CDR3 is TGTGCCACCAGCAGAGGTAGCGGGGGGGCGAACAATACGCAGTATTTT.

The chain carries TRBV20-1 and TRBJ1-4; maybe TRBD1 (6 bases). CDR3 length: 15 amino acids. V dropped 6 bases and J dropped 7 bases, with 21 bases sitting between them. Germline CDR1 DFQATT, CDR2 SNEGSKA (reference sequence). Written as DNA, the CDR3 is TGCAGTGCCGGGAGGGGCGGGTCAGGGGCTGAAAAACTGTTTTTT. The encoded protein is CSAGRGGSGAEKLFF.

The chain joins TRBV15 to TRBJ1-1; D not certain. The CDR3 runs 12 residues. Germline loops: CDR1 LNHNV, CDR2 YYDKDF (reference sequence). V was pared by 5 bases and J by 5 bases, with 9 bases between. As DNA, the CDR3 is TGTGCCACCAGCGCCTGGGGAACTGAAGCTTTCTTT. Residues: CATSAWGTEAFF.

There are a few counts of this clonotype. V usage is TRBV6-5 and J usage is TRBJ1-2, with D hard to call. Germline V gives CDR1 MNHEY, CDR2 SVGAGI. Trimming removed 1 base at V and 3 bases at J, with 6 bases between. The CDR3 contains 13 residues. For the CDR3, the DNA is TGTGCCAGCAGTTACTTGAGGGACTATGGCTACACCTTC. It encodes CASSYLRDYGYTF.

The rearrangement uses TRBV19 and TRBJ1-1; D perhaps matches TRBD1 (6 bases). The CDR3 has 14 amino acids. Germline CDR1 and CDR2: LNHDA and SQIVND (reference sequence). The V gene lost 5 bases and the J gene lost 4 bases, with 14 bases spanning the gap. CDR3 coding DNA: TGTGCCAGTAGTGCTTACAGGGCGGGCACTGAAGCTTTCTTT. Encoded protein: CASSAYRAGTEAFF. Together with reference TRBV19 and TRBJ1-1, the CDR3 gives the full variable domain: DGGITQSPKYLFRKEGQNVTLSCEQNLNHDAMYWYRQDPGQGLRLIYYSQIVNDFQKGDIAEGYSVSREKKESFPLTVTSAQKNPTAFYLCASSAYRAGTEAFFGQGTRLTVV.

The table lists this clonotype with a few counts. The CDR3 DNA sequence: TGTGCCAGCAGCACGACAGGGCCCAATCAGCCCCAGCATTTT. Its translation: CASSTTGPNQPQHF. The genes are TRBV2 and TRBJ1-5, with 7 bases matching TRBD1. Germline CDR1 SNHLY, CDR2 FYNNEI. V shed 6 bases, J shed 3 bases, and the junction held 5 bases outside the gene matches. The CDR3 has 14 residues.

The sample holds a few counts of this clonotype. The DNA of the CDR3 is TGCAGTGCTAGAGACAGGGGCCGGAACACTGAAGCTTTCTTT. It codes for CSARDRGRNTEAFF. The chain has TRBV20-1 and TRBJ1-1, with a possible D match to TRBD1 (6 bases). CDR3 length: 14 amino acids. Deletions cut 0 bases from V and 1 base from J, with 9 bases between. In germline, CDR1 is DFQATT, CDR2 SNEGSKA (reference sequence).

This clonotype was seen only once. This rearrangement joins TRBV6-5 to TRBJ2-5; D remains ambiguous. The ends were cut back, 3 bases at V and 5 bases at J, with 4 bases in the middle. This CDR3 spans 11 amino acids. Germline-derived CDR1 and CDR2 are MNHEY and SVGAGI. The DNA for the CDR3 is TGTGCCAGCAGTTATTCCGAGACCCAGTACTTC. Translation gives CASSYSETQYF.

The chain carries TRBV7-2 and TRBJ2-7; 10 nucleotides align to TRBD2. Germline CDR1 is SGHTA and CDR2 is FQGNSA. This CDR3 is 15 amino acids long. Trimming cost V 4 bases and J 3 bases; bases outside gene matches: 6. CDR3 in amino acids: CASSSSGGGSYEQYF. The CDR3 coding sequence is TGTGCCAGCAGCTCTAGCGGGGGTGGTAGCTACGAGCAGTACTTC.

The chain uses TRBV30 and TRBJ1-1; 7 nucleotides line up with TRBD1. After removal of 1 base from V and 6 bases from J, the junction contained 11 bases not matched to a gene. Germline V gene lookup returns CDR1 GTSNPN and CDR2 SVGIG (reference sequence). The CDR3 extends over 15 amino acids. The CDR3 region has the DNA TGTGCCTGGAGTGGACGGGGGGCAGGGGGACCTGAAGCTTTCTTT. Translation gives CAWSGRGAGGPEAFF.

The chain has TRBV20-1 and TRBJ2-7, with D hard to call. The CDR3 contains 13 residues. Per the germline V gene, CDR1 is DFQATT and CDR2 is SNEGSKA (reference sequence). The CDR3 nucleotides read TGCAGGCCACAAGCAGATGGGGACTACGAGCAGTACTTC. Amino acid sequence: CRPQADGDYEQYF.

This clonotype is termed large. The rearrangement uses TRBV7-8 and TRBJ1-2; 8 nucleotides line up with TRBD1. The CDR3 has 16 residues. The ends lost 5 bases at V and 2 bases at J; junction bases unmatched: 10. The germline V gene encodes CDR1 SGHVS and CDR2 FQNEAQ. CDR3: CASSITETGANYGYTF. The CDR3 DNA is TGTGCCAGCAGCATCACAGAGACAGGGGCCAACTATGGCTACACCTTC. The full variable domain, with the rest looked up from reference TRBV7-8 and TRBJ1-2, is GAGVSQSPRYKVAKRGQDVALRCDPISGHVSLFWYQQALGQGPEFLTYFQNEAQLDKSGLPSDRFFAERPEGSVSTLKIQRTQQEDSAVYLCASSITETGANYGYTFGSGTRLTVV.

This clonotype came up a few times. This rearrangement joins TRBV6-1 to TRBJ2-2; TRBD1 matches at 9 bases. The trim removed 4 bases at V and 6 bases at J, leaving 9 bases unmatched. This CDR3 comprises 16 residues. Germline V lookup: CDR1 MNHNS, CDR2 SASEGT. The CDR3 sequence is CASSALPGQGPGELFF. The DNA of the CDR3 is TGTGCCAGCAGTGCACTACCGGGACAGGGCCCCGGGGAGCTGTTTTTT.

This clonotype was counted only a few times. The CDR3 DNA follows: TGCGGTGGACTAGCGGGGGGAAACTCCTACGAGCAGTACTTC. Protein: CGGLAGGNSYEQYF. The chain uses TRBV20-1 and TRBJ2-7, with 14 nucleotides matching TRBD2. Germline CDR1 is DFQATT and CDR2 is SNEGSKA (reference sequence). This CDR3 has 14 amino acids.

The chain carries TRBV20-1 and TRBJ1-6; unclear D gene. This CDR3 has 12 amino acids. Germline CDR1 reads DFQATT; CDR2 reads SNEGSKA (reference sequence). V shed 4 bases and J shed 10 bases, with 11 bases lying between them. This chain's CDR3 is CSATHPRSPLHF. CDR3 in DNA: TGCAGTGCTACTCATCCAAGGTCACCCCTCCACTTT.

By proportion, this clonotype is medium-sized. The rearrangement joins TRBV6-1 to TRBJ1-2; D unresolved. With 5 bases removed from V and 2 bases from J, the gap between germline ends came to 9 bases. Germline V gene data show CDR1 as MNHNS and CDR2 as SASEGT. The CDR3 length is 13 residues. CDR3: CASSRVGNYGYTF. The CDR3 DNA reads TGTGCCAGCAGTCGTGTGGGGAACTATGGCTACACCTTC.

The chain links TRBV6-1 to TRBJ1-2, with TRBD1 identical over 7 bases. Germline CDR1 reads MNHNS; CDR2 reads SASEGT. This CDR3 region has 13 residues. J gave up 4 bases and V 7 bases, and 6 bases lay outside the gene matches. The CDR3 region is CASMVAGGYGYTF. The CDR3 DNA is TGTGCCAGCATGGTAGCAGGGGGCTATGGCTACACCTTC.

V gene TRBV7-9 combines with J gene TRBJ2-7; D gene unclear. Germline V gives CDR1 SEHNR, CDR2 FQNEAQ (reference sequence). The CDR3 consists of 15 residues. V was pared by 4 bases and J by 1 base, with 14 bases between. CDR3: CASSSPWKRSYEQYF. The DNA of the CDR3 is TGTGCCAGCAGCTCCCCCTGGAAGAGGTCCTACGAGCAGTACTTC. The full variable domain, with the rest looked up from reference TRBV7-9 and TRBJ2-7, is DTGVSQNPRHKITKRGQNVTFRCDPISEHNRLYWYRQTLGQGPEFLTYFQNEAQLEKSRLLSDRFSAERPKGSFSTLEIQRTEQGDSAMYLCASSSPWKRSYEQYFGPGTRLTVT.